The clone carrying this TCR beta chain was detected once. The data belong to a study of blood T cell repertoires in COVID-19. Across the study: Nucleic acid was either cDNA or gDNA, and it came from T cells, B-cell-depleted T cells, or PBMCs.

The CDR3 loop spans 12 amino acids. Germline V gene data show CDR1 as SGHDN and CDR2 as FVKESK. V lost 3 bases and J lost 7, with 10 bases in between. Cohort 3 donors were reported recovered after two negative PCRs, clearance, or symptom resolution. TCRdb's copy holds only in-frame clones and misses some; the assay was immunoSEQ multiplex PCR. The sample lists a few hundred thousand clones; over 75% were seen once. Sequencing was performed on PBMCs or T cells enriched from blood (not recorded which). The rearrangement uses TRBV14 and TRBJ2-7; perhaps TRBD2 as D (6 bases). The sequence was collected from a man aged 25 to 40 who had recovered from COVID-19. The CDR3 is CASSHLAWEQYF. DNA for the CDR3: TGTGCCAGCAGCCATCTAGCGTGGGAGCAGTACTTC.